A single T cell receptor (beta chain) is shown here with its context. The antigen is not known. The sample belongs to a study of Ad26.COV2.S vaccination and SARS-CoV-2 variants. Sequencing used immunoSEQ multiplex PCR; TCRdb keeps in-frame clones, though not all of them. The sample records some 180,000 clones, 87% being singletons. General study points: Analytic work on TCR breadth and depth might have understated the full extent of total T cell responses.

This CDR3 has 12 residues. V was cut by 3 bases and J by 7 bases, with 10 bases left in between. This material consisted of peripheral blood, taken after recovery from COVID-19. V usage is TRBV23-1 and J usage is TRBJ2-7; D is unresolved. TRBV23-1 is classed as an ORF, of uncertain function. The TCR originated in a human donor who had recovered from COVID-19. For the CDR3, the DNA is TGCGCCAGCAGTCACCCCCCTACGGAGCAGTACTTC. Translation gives CASSHPPTEQYF.